A selection of T cell receptor beta chains follows, all from one sample in a study of blood T cell repertoires in COVID-19. Using immunoSEQ multiplex PCR, the repertoire was profiled, and TCRdb retains in-frame clones only, with some absent. The repertoire holds roughly 53,000 clones, with about 76% as singletons. The sample taken for sequencing was peripheral blood. These receptors were obtained from a man in his fifties or sixties with active or convalescent COVID-19. Both conserved end residues are part of each CDR3.

TRBJ1-2	TRBV9	CASSRGDSYGYTF
TRBJ1-1	TRBV9	CASSVLSYTEAFF
TRBJ1-1	TRBV7-9	CASSSGTGEDTEAFF
TRBJ1-1	TRBV5-4	CASSLGRVGNTEAFF
TRBJ2-1	TRBV12-3/TRBV12-4	CASSQNINEQFF
TRBJ2-1	TRBV29-1	CSVVIAGGNEQFF
TRBJ2-2	TRBV19	CASRAPRTGELFF
TRBJ2-1	TRBV5-6	CASSSRTNEQFF
TRBJ1-1	TRBV19	CASNNGGGTEAFF
TRBJ1-2	TRBV6-5	CASSISGGGGYGYTF
TRBJ2-1	TRBV7-9	CATPGPSYNEQFF
TRBJ2-3	TRBV13	CASSLRGGPGDTQYF
TRBJ2-1	TRBV5-1	CASSLTGRGNEQFF
TRBJ2-1	TRBV10-3	CATSGVNEQFF
TRBJ1-2	TRBV29-1	CSVGEIGYTF
TRBJ2-2	TRBV11-3	CASRGAGTGELFF
TRBJ2-3	TRBV25-1	CASSRREHTDTQYF
TRBJ1-5	TRBV4-1	CASSQDWPGAQQPQHF
TRBJ2-5	TRBV18	CASSPQTRGKETQYF
TRBJ1-3	TRBV5-6	CASSLGIGFSGNTIYF
TRBJ1-2	TRBV6-5	CASTGTSTGYTF
TRBJ2-2	TRBV11-3	CASSVDRTGELFF
TRBJ2-5	TRBV11-2	CASSFPYGTGYQETQYF
TRBJ1-2	TRBV7-9	CASSFLVGGGTNYGYTF
TRBJ2-3	TRBV5-8	CASSLEATGTDTQYF
TRBJ2-7	TRBV5-4	CASSLDSGRNEQYF
TRBJ1-2	TRBV6-5	CASTRTGGGYTF
TRBJ2-5	TRBV7-3	CASSPVATGRRETQYF
TRBJ1-5	TRBV28	CASSLWGDSYSNQPQHF
TRBJ2-7	TRBV25-1	CASTRSNRAEQYF
TRBJ2-1	TRBV9	CASSVVASGGYNEQFF
TRBJ1-6	TRBV6-5	CASSFLDRARSPLHF
TRBJ2-4	TRBV29-1	CSVTTGPNIQYF
TRBJ2-3	TRBV2	CASTLAGAHTDTQYF
TRBJ2-7	TRBV5-6	CASSWGQGYYEQYF